This TCR beta chain appears in the sequencing data of a study of T cells in Graves' hyperthyroidism and ophthalmopathy. The study's findings and limits: Also found in blood were most expanded thyroid clonotypes above 0.001.

This clonotype was picked up many times. The antigen remains unidentified. Patients were aged 18 to 65, had disease duration under 2 months, and had newly diagnosed hyperthyroidism. Exclusion of a patient resulted from uncontrolled infection, other autoimmune disease, pregnancy or lactation. From RNA transcripts, TCR beta CDR3 regions were amplified. RT-PCR in the first round (using the HTBI primer set) targeted the TCR CDR3. MiXCR was run by TCRdb on the multiplex PCR reads, yielding one entry per CDR3 protein. The data show under 450,000 distinct CDR3 sequences, 15% to 18% seen once. Trimming removed 6 bases from V and 5 bases from J; junction bases left unmatched: 13. The CDR3 covers 18 residues. Germline V gene lookup returns CDR1 WSHSY and CDR2 SAAADI.

This receptor was obtained from a woman between 18 and 29 years old with Graves' hyperthyroidism. The sequenced material came from blood. This sequence joins TRBV10-2 and TRBJ2-5, with 15 positions matching TRBD2. CDR3 DNA: TGCGCCAGCAGACCCGTCCGGACTAGCGGGAGGGCCTTGGAGACCCAGTACTTC. Its translation: CASRPVRTSGRALETQYF.